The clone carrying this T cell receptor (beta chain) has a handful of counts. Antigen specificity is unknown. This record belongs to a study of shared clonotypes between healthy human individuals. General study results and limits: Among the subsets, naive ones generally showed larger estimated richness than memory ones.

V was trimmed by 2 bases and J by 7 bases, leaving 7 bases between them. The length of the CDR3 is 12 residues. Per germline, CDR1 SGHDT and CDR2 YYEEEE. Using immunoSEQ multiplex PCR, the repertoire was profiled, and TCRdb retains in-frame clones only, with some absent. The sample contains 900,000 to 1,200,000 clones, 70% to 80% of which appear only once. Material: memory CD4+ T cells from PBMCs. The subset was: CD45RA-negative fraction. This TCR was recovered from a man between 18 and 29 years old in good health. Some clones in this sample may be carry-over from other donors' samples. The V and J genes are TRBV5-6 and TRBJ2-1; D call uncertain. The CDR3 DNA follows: TGTGCCAGCAGCTTTGGGGATAATGAGCAGTTCTTC. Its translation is CASSFGDNEQFF.